The 26 T cell receptor beta chains below all came from one sample that was sequenced in a study of T cell clonality in common variable immunodeficiency. Some clones are missing from TCRdb's copy, which holds only in-frame ones; the method was immunoSEQ multiplex PCR. The sample was found to contain under 50,000 clones, and every one recurs. Sequenced: peripheral blood mononuclear cells. The receptors here all came from a person aged 18 to 70 in good health.

This clone was picked up many times. Sequencing ends 3 residues short of the CDR3 end; the germline J gene provides the rest. The chain combines TRBV5-5 with TRBJ2-7, with D tentatively TRBD1 (5 bases). Germline loops: CDR1 SGHKS, CDR2 YYEKEE (reference sequence). The CDR3 spans 12 residues. V was pared by 5 bases and J by 5 bases, with 11 bases between. The sequenced part of the CDR3 DNA is TGTGCCAGCAGGCTCCAGGGAAACGAG. It is translated as CASRLQGNE. From start to end, the CDR3 is CASRLQGNEQYF.

As for this clone: The read is 3 residues too short to cover the CDR3 end, so that end is filled in from the germline J gene. The chain employs TRBV6-2 or TRBV6-3 and TRBJ2-5, with a tentative D call TRBD1 (6 bases). The CDR3 totals 15 residues. Germline values: CDR1 MNHEY, CDR2 SVGEGT. V was cut by 5 bases and J by 2 bases, with 15 bases left in between. CDR3 DNA, as far as it was read: TGTGCCAGCAGTCCCTCAGACGGACAGCAAGAGACC. Its translation: CASSPSDGQQET. From start to end, the CDR3 is CASSPSDGQQETQYF.

The sample holds many counts of this clone. The sequenced fragment ends 3 residues before the CDR3 boundary, so the rest is inferred from the germline J gene. The chain couples TRBV2 to TRBJ2-7; TRBD2 agrees at 13 bases. The V segment lost 5 bases and the J segment 4 bases; nucleotides outside the gene matches: 8. This CDR3 region has 16 residues. Germline CDR1 reads SNHLY; CDR2 reads FYNNEI. Incomplete CDR3 DNA: TGTGCCAGCAGTCCGACACTAGCGGGAGGGCCGTACGAG. This sequence encodes CASSPTLAGGPYE. The full CDR3 reads CASSPTLAGGPYEQYF. Full variable domain (missing parts from reference TRBV2 and TRBJ2-7): EPEVTQTPSHQVTQMGQEVILRCVPISNHLYFYWYRQILGQKVEFLVSFYNNEISEKSEIFDDQFSVERPDGSNFTLKIRSTKLEDSAMYFCASSPTLAGGPYEQYFGPGTRLTVT.

This clone was picked up many times. The DNA read from the CDR3 is TGCAGCGTTCGGGGGGCAAGTGGC. Encoded protein: CSVRGASG. The full CDR3 is CSVRGASGYTF. The chain is built from TRBV29-1 and TRBJ1-2; tentatively, D is TRBD1 (6 bases). The CDR3 end falls 3 residues outside the read, so it is completed with the germline J gene. The V end lost 5 bases, the J end lost 7 bases, and 11 bases lay between the germline ends. Germline V lookup: CDR1 SQVTM, CDR2 ANQGSEA. This CDR3 has 11 residues.

This clone was seen repeatedly, ten times or more. The missing CDR3 end, 3 residues past where the read stops, is filled in from the germline J gene. The V gene is TRBV5-1, the J gene TRBJ1-2; TRBD1 agrees at 7 bases. Germline V CDR1 and CDR2: SGHRS, YFSETQ. Trimming removed 4 bases from V and 6 bases from J; junction bases left unmatched: 6. CDR3 length: 13 amino acids. CDR3 DNA, as far as it was read: TGCGCCAGCAGCCCCGGGACAGAGAATGGC. This translates into CASSPGTENG. The CDR3 as a whole reads CASSPGTENGYTF.

There are many counts of this clone. Read sequence stops 3 residues before the CDR3 end, and the germline J gene provides the missing end. V usage is TRBV6-2 or TRBV6-3 and J usage is TRBJ2-1, with D possibly being TRBD2 (7 bases). This CDR3 has 15 amino acids. The germline V gene encodes CDR1 MNHEY and CDR2 SVGEGT. V dropped 6 bases and J dropped 5 bases, with 17 bases sitting between them. CDR3 DNA, as far as it was read: TGTGCCAGCAGGGGGGCGGGGGCGGGGGACAATGAG. It specifies CASRGAGAGDNE. The CDR3 in its entirety is CASRGAGAGDNEQFF.

This clone has at least ten counts. The CDR3 end falls 3 residues outside the read, so it is completed with the germline J gene. This sequence joins TRBV19 and TRBJ1-5; a possible D gene is TRBD1 (6 bases). This CDR3 has 16 amino acids. The V gene lost 5 bases and the J gene lost 4 bases, with 18 bases spanning the gap. Germline CDR1 and CDR2: LNHDA and SQIVND (reference sequence). The part of the CDR3 DNA that was read is TGTGCCAGTAGTTCCGGACAGCCCTCGACTAATCAGCCC. This gives the protein CASSSGQPSTNQP. Given in full, the CDR3 is CASSSGQPSTNQPQHF.

With respect to this clone: Read coverage stops 3 residues before the CDR3 terminus; the germline J gene supplies the remainder. The rearrangement links TRBV7-8 to TRBJ1-5, with D hard to call. Germline CDR1 reads SGHVS; CDR2 reads FQNEAQ. The V end lost 2 bases, the J end lost 9 bases, and 8 bases lay between the germline ends. The CDR3 runs to 12 residues. The covered CDR3 bases are TGTGCCAGCAGCTTATCCGGTGGGCCC. Translated, it gives CASSLSGGP. The whole CDR3 is CASSLSGGPQHF.

There are many counts of this clone. The read is 3 residues too short to cover the CDR3 end, so that end is filled in from the germline J gene. The chain employs TRBV5-1 and TRBJ1-4; 8 bases map to TRBD1. CDR1 is SGHRS, CDR2 YFSETQ, per germline. V shed 5 bases, J shed 4 bases, and the junction held 7 bases outside the gene matches. The CDR3 is made up of 15 amino acids. The CDR3 here is CASSSGQGLNEKLFF. The sequenced part of the CDR3 DNA is TGCGCCAGCAGTTCTGGACAGGGTCTTAATGAAAAA.

This clone occurred a few times. Read data end 3 residues before the CDR3 end; the end is taken from the germline J gene. The J gene is TRBJ1-2, the V gene TRBV11-1; D gene ambiguous. Germline V gene sequence: CDR1 SGHAT, CDR2 FQDESV (reference sequence). CDR3 length equals 13 residues. CDR3 DNA (partial): TGTGCCAGCAGCTTAGTCCAGGAAGAAGGC. The encoded protein is CASSLVQEEG. The whole CDR3 region reads CASSLVQEEGYTF.

This clone was detected many times. The read terminates 3 residues ahead of where the CDR3 ends, so the germline J gene completes it. This chain connects TRBV30 to TRBJ1-2; 7 bases line up with TRBD1. The CDR3 sequence is 15 residues long. Germline CDR1 reads GTSNPN; CDR2 reads SVGIG (reference sequence). The ends lost 5 bases at V and 1 base at J; junction bases unmatched: 10. Incomplete CDR3 DNA: TGTGCCTGGGGCGGGACAGAGATCTTTAACTATGGC. It is translated as CAWGGTEIFNYG. The full CDR3 protein is CAWGGTEIFNYGYTF.

There are many counts of this clone. Sequencing ends 3 residues short of the CDR3 end; the germline J gene provides the rest. The chain joins TRBV19 to TRBJ1-5; unclear D gene. Trimming pared 1 base from V and 4 bases from J, leaving 5 bases between. The CDR3 is 13 amino acids. In germline, CDR1 is LNHDA, CDR2 SQIVND (reference sequence). CDR3 sequence: CASSIAGNQPQHF. The sequenced CDR3 bases are TGTGCCAGTAGTATAGCGGGGAATCAGCCC.

This clone was counted ten times or more. With the read ending 3 residues before the CDR3 end, the germline J gene is used to fill in that end. V gene TRBV20-1 combines with J gene TRBJ2-7; 9 bases are a match to TRBD1. The CDR3 loop spans 15 amino acids. The V gene end was trimmed by 4 bases and the J gene end by 0 bases; junction bases not matched to a gene: 7. Germline V gives CDR1 DFQATT, CDR2 SNEGSKA (reference sequence). Incomplete CDR3 DNA: TGCAGTGCTAAACGACAGGGGGGAACCTCCTACGAG. Its translation: CSAKRQGGTSYE. The entire CDR3 reads CSAKRQGGTSYEQYF.

Many counts were recorded for this clone. The CDR3 is cut off 3 residues early in the read; its end comes from the germline J gene. This chain connects TRBV12-3 or TRBV12-4 to TRBJ2-7; D uncertain. The CDR3 totals 16 residues. The ends were cut back, 2 bases at V and 6 bases at J, with 20 bases in the middle. CDR3 region: CASSLCLGLEPCEQYF. The CDR3 bases that were read are TGTGCCAGCAGTTTATGTCTGGGCCTCGAACCTTGCGAG.

This clone has a count of ten or more. The read ends 3 residues before the CDR3 terminus; that terminus is restored from the germline J gene. The chain couples TRBV4-2 to TRBJ1-6; D is possibly TRBD1 (5 bases). This CDR3 region has 15 residues. The ends were cut back, 1 base at V and 9 bases at J, with 13 bases in the middle. The germline gives CDR1 LGHNA, CDR2 YNFKEQ. The chain's CDR3 is CASSQGAGSSSPLHF. The CDR3 DNA, read in part, is TGTGCCAGCAGCCAAGGGGCAGGGAGTTCTTCACCC.

This clone was counted many times. The read terminates 3 residues ahead of where the CDR3 ends, so the germline J gene completes it. The V gene is TRBV18, the J gene TRBJ2-2; D remains ambiguous. V lost 5 bases and J lost 0, with 13 bases in between. CDR1 and CDR2 (germline): KGHSH, LQKENI. The CDR3 runs to 16 residues. The CDR3: CASSWIDTANTGELFF. The CDR3 bases that were read are TGTGCCAGCTCATGGATCGACACCGCGAACACCGGGGAG.

This clone has at least ten counts. CDR3 DNA, as far as it was read: TGTGCCAGCAGTGCCGGGACTAGCTTTCTCAATGAG. Its translation: CASSAGTSFLNE. The entire CDR3 sequence reads CASSAGTSFLNEQFF. The chain employs TRBV2 and TRBJ2-1, with 9 bases that match TRBD2. The read terminates 3 residues before the CDR3 end, so the remaining end is supplied by the germline J gene. Trimming removed 4 bases from V and 6 bases from J; junction bases left unmatched: 7. The CDR3 covers 15 residues. Germline CDR1 and CDR2: SNHLY and FYNNEI.

This clone appeared many times. The read ends 3 residues shy of where the CDR3 ends; the end is completed using the germline J gene. The chain carries TRBV7-6 and TRBJ2-1; no clear D gene. V was shortened by 8 bases and J by 7 bases, with 12 bases between the two germline ends. The CDR3 spans 12 residues. Germline-derived CDR1 and CDR2 are SGHVS and FNYEAQ. The CDR3 sequence is CASEDGRNEQFF. Partial CDR3 DNA: TGTGCCAGCGAAGACGGCAGGAATGAG.

This clone was detected ten times or more. The observed sequence ends 3 residues before the CDR3 terminus, with the missing tail filled in from the germline J gene. This chain joins TRBV7-6 and TRBJ2-2; D possibly corresponds to TRBD2 (6 bases). CDR1 is SGHVS, CDR2 FNYEAQ, per germline. V lost 2 bases and J lost 7, with 11 bases in between. The CDR3 consists of 14 residues. The CDR3 loop is CASSLSGVDGELFF. The CDR3 DNA, read in part, is TGTGCCAGCAGCTTATCGGGGGTTGACGGGGAG.

This clone was observed a few times. Read coverage stops 3 residues before the CDR3 terminus; the germline J gene supplies the remainder. The rearrangement joins TRBV5-5 to TRBJ2-7; D gene uncertain. This CDR3 spans 14 amino acids. Trimming left V 6 bases short and J 6 bases short, with 19 bases between. The germline V gene has CDR1 SGHKS and CDR2 YYEKEE (reference sequence). The CDR3 bases that were read are TGTGCCAGCACCCTTGAAAGGCAAACCCCCGAG. Residues: CASTLERQTPE. The whole CDR3 region reads CASTLERQTPEQYF.

At least ten counts were recorded for this clone. The read terminates 3 residues ahead of where the CDR3 ends, so the germline J gene completes it. The V call is TRBV20-1, the J call TRBJ2-3; 10 bases agree with TRBD2. V was clipped by 2 bases and J by 1 base; unmatched bases: 0. The CDR3 runs to 14 residues. Germline CDR1 is DFQATT and CDR2 is SNEGSKA (reference sequence). The chain's CDR3 is CSARLAGGTDTQYF. CDR3 DNA (partial): TGCAGTGCTAGACTAGCGGGAGGCACAGATACG.

This clone was seen many times. Sequencing ends 3 residues short of the CDR3 end; the germline J gene provides the rest. J is TRBJ2-1 and V is TRBV13; 10 bases match TRBD2. Germline CDR1 reads PRHDT; CDR2 reads FYEKMQ (reference sequence). With 4 bases clipped from V and 0 bases from J, the junction kept 15 bases outside the gene matches. The CDR3 extends over 20 amino acids. The CDR3 bases that were read are TGTGCCAGCAGCTCACTCTCGAGGACTAGCGGACCTGGCTCCTACAATGAG. Translating it yields CASSSLSRTSGPGSYNE. The entire CDR3 is CASSSLSRTSGPGSYNEQFF.

This clone was seen repeatedly, ten times or more. From the germline J gene comes the end of the CDR3, since the read stops 3 residues before it. The rearrangement joins TRBV10-3 to TRBJ1-6, with 9 nucleotides matching TRBD1. Germline assignment: CDR1 ENHRY and CDR2 SYGVKD. CDR3 size: 15 residues. Trimming at V came to 6 bases and at J to 4 bases, leaving 4 bases not matched to a gene. CDR3 loop: CAISETGGYNSPLHF. The CDR3 bases that were read are TGTGCCATCAGCGAGACAGGGGGGTATAATTCACCC.

This clone was seen more than once but under ten times. The read terminates 3 residues before the CDR3 end, so the remaining end is supplied by the germline J gene. The rearrangement joins TRBV11-2 to TRBJ2-7; TRBD2 might be the D (6 bases). V was clipped by 6 bases and J by 2 bases, with 14 bases between them. CDR1 SGHAT and CDR2 FQNNGV come from the germline V gene. The CDR3 sequence is 14 residues long. The CDR3 bases that were read are TGTGCCAGCAGGGGGGGACGGAGCCCCTACGAG. Translation gives CASRGGRSPYE. Given in full, the CDR3 is CASRGGRSPYEQYF.

This clone showed up many times. The CDR3 extends 3 residues past the end of the read, so its final part is completed from the germline J gene. The genes are TRBV7-3 and TRBJ2-3, with a weak D call TRBD1 (5 bases). Germline V gene lookup returns CDR1 SGHTA and CDR2 FQGTGA. V shed 1 base and J shed 0 bases, with 17 bases lying between them. The CDR3 extends over 18 amino acids. CDR3 DNA (partial): TGTGCCAGCAGCTTAATATGGGGCGGAAGTCGCAGCACAGATACG. This sequence encodes CASSLIWGGSRSTDT. The entire CDR3 protein is CASSLIWGGSRSTDTQYF.

This clone was picked up many times. The read gets to within 3 residues of the CDR3 end, and the germline J gene fills in the rest. The genes are TRBV29-1 and TRBJ1-2; possibly TRBD1 for D (5 bases). V shed 4 bases and J shed 5 bases, with 11 bases lying between them. This CDR3 has 12 residues. Germline V gene data show CDR1 as SQVTM and CDR2 as ANQGSEA. Incomplete CDR3 DNA: TGCAGCGTTGTCGGACAAGTATATGGC. Its translation is CSVVGQVYG. The entire CDR3 protein is CSVVGQVYGYTF.